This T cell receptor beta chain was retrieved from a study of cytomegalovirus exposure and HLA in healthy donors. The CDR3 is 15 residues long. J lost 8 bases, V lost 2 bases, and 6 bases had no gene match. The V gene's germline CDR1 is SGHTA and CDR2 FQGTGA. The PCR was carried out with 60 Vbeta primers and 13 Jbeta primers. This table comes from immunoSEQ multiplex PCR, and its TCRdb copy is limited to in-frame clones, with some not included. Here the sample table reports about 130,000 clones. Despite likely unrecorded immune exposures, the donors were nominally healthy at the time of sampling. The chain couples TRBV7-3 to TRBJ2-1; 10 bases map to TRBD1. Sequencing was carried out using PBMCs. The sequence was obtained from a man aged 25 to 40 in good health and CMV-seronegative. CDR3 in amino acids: CASSLGTGAVDEQFF. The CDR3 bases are TGTGCCAGCAGCTTAGGGACAGGGGCCGTGGATGAGCAGTTCTTC. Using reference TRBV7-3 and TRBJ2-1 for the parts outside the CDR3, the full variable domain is GAGVSQTPSNKVTEKGKYVELRCDPISGHTALYWYRQSLGQGPEFLIYFQGTGAADDSGLPNDRFFAVRPEGSVSTLKIQRTERGDSAVYLCASSLGTGAVDEQFFGPGTRLTVL.